This T cell receptor beta chain emerged from a study of shared clonotypes between healthy human individuals. Original processing notes: Filtering was not the same, since immunoSEQ gave junction-only sequences without quality scores. Assay used: immunoSEQ multiplex PCR; TCRdb lists only in-frame clones, some missing. V and J calls and clone size come straight from that table; D and trimming were deduced from the DNA. The data contain roughly 720,000 clones, about 90% of them seen just once; the ten biggest clones take up 30% to 40%. Looked up from germline, CDR1 is LNHDA and CDR2 is SQIVND (reference sequence). V was clipped by 3 bases and J by 2 bases; unmatched bases: 7. The CDR3 contains 17 residues.

The TCR was taken from a man aged 18 to 30 in good health. Some clones in this sample may be carry-over from other donors' samples. This chain uses TRBV19 with TRBJ1-5; 10 bases are a match to TRBD1. The sample consisted of memory CD8+ T cells from PBMCs. Subset given: CD45RO+ cells pooled with CCR7-negative TemRA cells. The CDR3 DNA reads TGTGCCAGTAGTATCCCAGACAGGGGGCATGGCAATCAGCCCCAGCATTTT. Its protein product is CASSIPDRGHGNQPQHF.